This T cell receptor beta chain emerged from a study of post-analysis software for immune sequencing data. Study as a whole: The study covered relapsing-remitting, secondary progressive and progressive-relapsing courses of multiple sclerosis. General study findings and limits: Batch-mates among the samples co-clustered strongly by F measure. Controls significantly exceeded multiple sclerosis patients in normalized Chao1 diversity. Among a handful of TRBV segments more frequent in patients than controls were TRBV5-6, TRBV5-1 and TRBV20-1.

The CDR3 runs to 14 residues. Germline values: CDR1 MDHEN, CDR2 SYDVKM. With regard to this clonotype: The antigen is unknown.

TCR beta libraries were prepared from cDNA with unique molecular identifiers. TCRdb fed the PCR reads into MiXCR, producing one record per CDR3 protein. The table records hundreds of thousands of distinct CDR3 sequences, roughly 27% of them present only once. The sample consisted of blood. The chain employs TRBV28 and TRBJ2-4; TRBD2 matches at 10 bases. The J call may be in error: the DNA end matches TRBJ2-7 better. This receptor was obtained from a girl between 10 and 17 years old with multiple sclerosis. As DNA, the CDR3 is TGTGCCAGCAGTTTCTCTGGGACTAGCGACGAGCAGTACTTC. Its protein is CASSFSGTSDEQYF.